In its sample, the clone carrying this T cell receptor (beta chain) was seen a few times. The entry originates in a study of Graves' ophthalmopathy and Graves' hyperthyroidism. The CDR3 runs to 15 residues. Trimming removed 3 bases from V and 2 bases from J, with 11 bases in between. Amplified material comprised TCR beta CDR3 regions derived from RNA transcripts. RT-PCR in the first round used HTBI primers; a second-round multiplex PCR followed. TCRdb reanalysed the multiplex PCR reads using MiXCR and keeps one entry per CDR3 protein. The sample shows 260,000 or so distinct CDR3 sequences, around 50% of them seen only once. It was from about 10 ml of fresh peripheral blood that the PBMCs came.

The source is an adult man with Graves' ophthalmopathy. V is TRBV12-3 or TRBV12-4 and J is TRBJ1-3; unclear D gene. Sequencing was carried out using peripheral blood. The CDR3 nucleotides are TGTGCCAGCAGTTTTGGCCATCCTGCTGGAAACACCATATATTTT. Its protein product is CASSFGHPAGNTIYF.